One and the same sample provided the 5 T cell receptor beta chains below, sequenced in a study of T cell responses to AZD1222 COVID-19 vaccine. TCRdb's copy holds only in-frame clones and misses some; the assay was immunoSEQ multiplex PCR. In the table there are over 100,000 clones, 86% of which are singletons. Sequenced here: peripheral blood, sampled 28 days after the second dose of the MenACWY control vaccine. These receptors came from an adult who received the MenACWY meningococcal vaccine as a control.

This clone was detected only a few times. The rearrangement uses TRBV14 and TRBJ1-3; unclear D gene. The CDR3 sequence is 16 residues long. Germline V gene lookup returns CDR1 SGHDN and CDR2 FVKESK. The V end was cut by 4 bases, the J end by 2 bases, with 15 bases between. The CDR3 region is CASSPFTPFAGNTIYF. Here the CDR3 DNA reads TGTGCCAGCAGCCCATTTACACCTTTCGCTGGAAACACCATATATTTT. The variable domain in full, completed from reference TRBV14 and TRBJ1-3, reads EAGVTQFPSHSVIEKGQTVTLRCDPISGHDNLYWYRRVMGKEIKFLLHFVKESKQDESGMPNNRFLAERTGGTYSTLKVQPAELEDSGVYFCASSPFTPFAGNTIYFGEGSWLTVV.

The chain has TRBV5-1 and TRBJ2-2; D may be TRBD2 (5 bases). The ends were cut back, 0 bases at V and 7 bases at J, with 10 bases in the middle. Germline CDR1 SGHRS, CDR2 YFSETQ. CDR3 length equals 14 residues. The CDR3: CASSLGGDGGELFF. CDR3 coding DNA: TGCGCCAGCAGCTTGGGGGGAGATGGCGGGGAGCTGTTTTTT. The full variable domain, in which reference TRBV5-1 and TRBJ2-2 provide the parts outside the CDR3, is KAGVTQTPRYLIKTRGQQVTLSCSPISGHRSVSWYQQTPGQGLQFLFEYFSETQRNKGNFPGRFSGRQFSNSRSEMNVSTLELGDSALYLCASSLGGDGGELFFGEGSRLTVL.

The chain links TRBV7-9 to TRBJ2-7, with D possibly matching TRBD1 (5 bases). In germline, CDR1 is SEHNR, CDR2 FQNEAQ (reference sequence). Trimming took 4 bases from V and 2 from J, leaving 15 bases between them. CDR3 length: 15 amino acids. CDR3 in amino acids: CASSSSGLGAYEQYF. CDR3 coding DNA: TGTGCCAGCAGCTCTTCAGGGTTAGGCGCCTACGAGCAGTACTTC.

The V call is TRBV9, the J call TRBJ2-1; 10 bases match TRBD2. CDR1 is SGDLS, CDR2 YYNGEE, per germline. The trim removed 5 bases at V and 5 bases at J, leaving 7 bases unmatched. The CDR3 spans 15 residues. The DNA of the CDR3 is TGTGCCAGCAGAGCTGGACTAGCGGACCACAATGAGCAGTTCTTC. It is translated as CASRAGLADHNEQFF.

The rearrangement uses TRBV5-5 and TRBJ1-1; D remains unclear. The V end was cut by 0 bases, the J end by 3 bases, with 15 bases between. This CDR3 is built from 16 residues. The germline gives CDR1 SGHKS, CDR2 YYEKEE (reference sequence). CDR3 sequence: CASSLDPGDGDTEAFF. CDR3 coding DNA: TGTGCCAGCAGCTTGGACCCTGGGGATGGCGACACTGAAGCTTTCTTT.